Here is one T cell receptor beta chain with its context. These data originate in a study of patients and donors after allogeneic stem cell transplantation. TCRdb reprocessed the RT-PCR reads with MiXCR, giving one entry per CDR3 protein. The repertoire holds 800,000 to 1,000,000 distinct CDR3 sequences, with under 20% as singletons. The CDR3 sequence is 15 residues long. Trimming took 5 bases from V and 4 from J; bases not matched to a gene: 4. The chain links TRBV12-3 or TRBV12-4 to TRBJ2-1; 11 bases line up with TRBD2. The receptor comes from a human donor who was either an allogeneic HSCT recipient or a stem cell or donor lymphocyte infusion donor (not recorded which). It is not recorded whose cells these are; they may come from a transplant donor. Specimen: blood, either unsorted or a sorted T cell fraction (not recorded which). The chain's CDR3 is CASSISSGRYNEQFF. The CDR3 nucleotides read TGTGCCAGCAGTATATCTAGCGGGAGGTACAATGAGCAGTTCTTC.